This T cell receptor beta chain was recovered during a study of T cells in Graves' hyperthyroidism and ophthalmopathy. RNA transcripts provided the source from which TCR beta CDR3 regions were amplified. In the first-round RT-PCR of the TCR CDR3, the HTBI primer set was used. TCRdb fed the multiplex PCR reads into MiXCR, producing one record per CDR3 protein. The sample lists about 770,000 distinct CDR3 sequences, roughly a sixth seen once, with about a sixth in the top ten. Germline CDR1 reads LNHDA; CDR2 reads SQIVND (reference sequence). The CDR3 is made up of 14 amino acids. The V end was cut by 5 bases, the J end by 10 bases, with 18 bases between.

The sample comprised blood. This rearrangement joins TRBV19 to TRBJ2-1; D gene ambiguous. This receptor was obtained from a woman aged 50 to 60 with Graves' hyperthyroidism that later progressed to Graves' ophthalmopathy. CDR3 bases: TGTGCCAGTAGTCCAGACACCCCCGCCAACGAGCAGTTCTTC. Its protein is CASSPDTPANEQFF.